Listed below are T cell receptor beta chains from one sample, sequenced in a study of blood T cell repertoires in COVID-19. Profiled with immunoSEQ multiplex PCR; TCRdb holds only in-frame clones, not every one. The data hold some 250,000 clones, with roughly 90% observed a single time. Sequencing was performed on peripheral blood. Source of these receptors: a human donor in a cohort sampled during active COVID-19. The CDR3 runs from the conserved cysteine through the conserved F or W. The order of the fields is V gene, D gene, clone size, J gene, CDR3 protein, CDR3 DNA. A D gene is named only where the DNA matches it firmly. Clone size is shown for a subset of rows, as once, few, many or a class of expanded clone.

v_call: TRBV19; d_call: -; clone_size: -; j_call: TRBJ1-2; cdr3_aa: CASNGDLGGYTF; cdr3_nt: TGTGCCAGTAATGGGGACTTGGGCGGCTACACCTTC
v_call: TRBV7-8; d_call: -; clone_size: -; j_call: TRBJ2-7; cdr3_aa: CASSPTSTYEQYF; cdr3_nt: TGTGCCAGCAGCCCCACGAGTACCTACGAGCAGTACTTC
v_call: TRBV7-8; d_call: TRBD1; clone_size: -; j_call: TRBJ1-1; cdr3_aa: CASSTGEFFTEAFF; cdr3_nt: TGTGCCAGCAGCACAGGGGAATTTTTCACTGAAGCTTTCTTT
v_call: TRBV28; d_call: TRBD2; clone_size: -; j_call: TRBJ2-7; cdr3_aa: CASKPSGSGSYEQYF; cdr3_nt: TGTGCCAGCAAGCCCAGCGGGAGTGGGTCCTACGAGCAGTACTTC
v_call: TRBV5-1; d_call: -; clone_size: -; j_call: TRBJ1-2; cdr3_aa: CASSPDRGNYGYTF; cdr3_nt: TGCGCCAGCAGCCCAGACCGCGGAAACTATGGCTACACCTTC
v_call: TRBV28; d_call: TRBD1; clone_size: -; j_call: TRBJ1-2; cdr3_aa: CASTLPRQGAGYGYTF; cdr3_nt: TGTGCCAGCACCCTACCTCGACAGGGGGCAGGATATGGCTACACCTTC
v_call: TRBV19; d_call: -; clone_size: -; j_call: TRBJ1-2; cdr3_aa: CASSIEAGKGNYGYTF; cdr3_nt: TGTGCCAGTAGTATTGAAGCAGGGAAAGGGAACTATGGCTACACCTTC
v_call: TRBV28; d_call: TRBD2; clone_size: -; j_call: TRBJ2-7; cdr3_aa: CASSRTALAGGPLVYEQYF; cdr3_nt: TGTGCCAGCAGCCGTACCGCTCTAGCGGGAGGGCCTTTGGTGTACGAGCAGTACTTC
v_call: TRBV9; d_call: TRBD1; clone_size: -; j_call: TRBJ1-4; cdr3_aa: CASSVNTGTGDAEKLFF; cdr3_nt: TGTGCCAGCAGCGTAAACACCGGGACAGGCGATGCGGAAAAACTGTTTTTT
v_call: TRBV3-1/TRBV3-2; d_call: -; clone_size: once; j_call: TRBJ2-1; cdr3_aa: CASSITTSSSYNEQFF; cdr3_nt: TGTGCCAGCAGTATAACTACCTCGAGCTCCTACAATGAGCAGTTCTTC
v_call: TRBV7-2; d_call: TRBD1; clone_size: few; j_call: TRBJ2-7; cdr3_aa: CASSFSRTGATYEQYF; cdr3_nt: TGTGCCAGCAGCTTCAGTCGGACAGGGGCAACCTACGAGCAGTACTTC
v_call: TRBV27; d_call: -; clone_size: -; j_call: TRBJ1-5; cdr3_aa: CASSLSQINQPQHF; cdr3_nt: TGTGCCAGCAGTTTAAGTCAGATAAATCAGCCCCAGCATTTT
v_call: TRBV19; d_call: TRBD1; clone_size: -; j_call: TRBJ2-5; cdr3_aa: CASSPGTGSVTQYF; cdr3_nt: TGTGCCAGTAGTCCCGGGACAGGGAGCGTGACCCAGTACTTC
v_call: TRBV19; d_call: TRBD1; clone_size: -; j_call: TRBJ1-2; cdr3_aa: CASSRTGGFYGYTF; cdr3_nt: TGTGCCAGTAGCAGGACAGGGGGTTTCTATGGCTACACCTTC
v_call: TRBV15; d_call: -; clone_size: -; j_call: TRBJ2-7; cdr3_aa: CATSKRSRDGYEQYF; cdr3_nt: TGTGCCACCAGCAAGAGAAGCAGGGATGGCTACGAGCAGTACTTC
v_call: TRBV7-2; d_call: -; clone_size: few; j_call: TRBJ1-2; cdr3_aa: CASTLSVTGGNGYTF; cdr3_nt: TGTGCCAGCACCCTATCGGTCACGGGGGGCAATGGCTACACCTTC
v_call: TRBV10-2; d_call: -; clone_size: few; j_call: TRBJ1-5; cdr3_aa: CASRVGGNQPQHF; cdr3_nt: TGCGCCAGCAGAGTCGGGGGCAATCAGCCCCAGCATTTT
v_call: TRBV27; d_call: -; clone_size: few; j_call: TRBJ2-7; cdr3_aa: CASSWGLAVPYEQYF; cdr3_nt: TGTGCCAGCAGTTGGGGGCTAGCGGTTCCCTACGAGCAGTACTTC
v_call: TRBV9; d_call: -; clone_size: -; j_call: TRBJ2-7; cdr3_aa: CASSVVGRPYEQYF; cdr3_nt: TGTGCCAGCAGCGTAGTGGGGCGGCCCTACGAGCAGTACTTC
v_call: TRBV30; d_call: -; clone_size: -; j_call: TRBJ1-5; cdr3_aa: CAWSVPYSNQPQHF; cdr3_nt: TGTGCCTGGAGTGTCCCCTATAGCAATCAGCCCCAGCATTTT
v_call: TRBV9; d_call: -; clone_size: -; j_call: TRBJ2-7; cdr3_aa: CASSGSSYEQYF; cdr3_nt: TGTGCCAGCAGTGGTAGCTCCTACGAGCAGTACTTC
v_call: TRBV19; d_call: TRBD1; clone_size: -; j_call: TRBJ1-1; cdr3_aa: CASRTGDLNTEAFF; cdr3_nt: TGTGCCAGTAGAACAGGGGACCTGAACACTGAAGCTTTCTTT
v_call: TRBV28; d_call: TRBD1; clone_size: -; j_call: TRBJ1-2; cdr3_aa: CASSSGTGIWGYGYTF; cdr3_nt: TGTGCCAGCAGCTCCGGGACAGGTATTTGGGGCTATGGCTACACCTTC
v_call: TRBV11-2; d_call: -; clone_size: -; j_call: TRBJ2-5; cdr3_aa: CASSLRDLETQYF; cdr3_nt: TGTGCCAGCAGCCTCCGGGATCTAGAGACCCAGTACTTC
v_call: TRBV14; d_call: -; clone_size: -; j_call: TRBJ1-2; cdr3_aa: CASSPTGFHGYTF; cdr3_nt: TGTGCCAGCAGCCCGACAGGTTTCCATGGCTACACCTTC
v_call: TRBV24-1; d_call: -; clone_size: -; j_call: TRBJ2-2; cdr3_aa: CATSSRVNTGELFF; cdr3_nt: TGTGCCACCAGTTCCAGGGTCAACACCGGGGAGCTGTTTTTT
v_call: TRBV3-1/TRBV3-2; d_call: -; clone_size: -; j_call: TRBJ1-2; cdr3_aa: CASSQKTGSPRGGYTF; cdr3_nt: TGTGCCAGCAGCCAAAAGACCGGGTCCCCGAGAGGGGGCTACACCTTC
v_call: TRBV2; d_call: -; clone_size: -; j_call: TRBJ1-3; cdr3_aa: CASSKDISTGNTIYF; cdr3_nt: TGTGCCAGCAGTAAGGACATCTCGACTGGAAACACCATATATTTT
v_call: TRBV7-9; d_call: TRBD1; clone_size: -; j_call: TRBJ2-7; cdr3_aa: CASSSNRDRGYEQYF; cdr3_nt: TGTGCCAGCAGCTCAAACCGGGACAGGGGGTACGAGCAGTACTTC
v_call: TRBV6-2/TRBV6-3; d_call: -; clone_size: once; j_call: TRBJ1-5; cdr3_aa: CASSYGTDLAGPQHF; cdr3_nt: TGTGCCAGCAGTTACGGTACAGATCTAGCAGGGCCCCAGCATTTT